This T cell receptor beta chain is drawn from a study of vaccination effects on CD4 cells after COVID-19. Method: immunoSEQ multiplex PCR; TCRdb's copy keeps in-frame clones and lacks some. Of just under 75,000 clones in the sample, about four fifths are singletons; the top ten hold just under 3%. Antigen-specific CD4+ T cells were first expanded with viral peptide pools by the ViraFEST assay and only then sequenced. Cultured cells yielded isolated CD4+ T cells after 10 days. None of the vaccinated had previously contracted SARS-CoV-2, and their nucleocapsid antibodies tested negative. The CDR3 spans 15 residues. The germline CDR1 and CDR2 sequences are SGHRS and YFSETQ. The junction had 10 bases not matched to a gene; V was cut back by 4 bases and J by 5 bases. This clone came up once. Its antigen is unknown.

The chain has TRBV5-1 and TRBJ2-5; 8 bases line up with TRBD1. This sequence originates from a human donor who received a COVID-19 vaccine. The sequenced sample was CD4+ T cells from PBMCs cultured with HCoV-NL63 spike peptides, obtained before COVID-19 vaccination. The CDR3 loop is CASSRGGQAGETQYF. The DNA for the CDR3 is TGCGCCAGCAGCCGAGGGGGACAGGCAGGCGAGACCCAGTACTTC.